This is a list of T cell receptor beta chains from one sample in a study of blood T cell repertoires in COVID-19. Libraries were prepared by immunoSEQ multiplex PCR; TCRdb keeps only in-frame clonotypes and omits some of them. Of 430,000 or so clones listed, 80% to 90% are singletons. Sequenced material: peripheral blood. These receptors were obtained from a man younger than 35 with COVID-19, enrolled during active disease. Both conserved end residues are part of each CDR3. Fields, in order: D gene, J gene, V gene, clone size, CDR3 DNA, CDR3 protein. D genes are given only for firm matches. Clone size is not always given. Where it is, it says once, few, many or a class for expanded clones.

>TRBD2|TRBJ2-1|TRBV6-5|-
TGTGCCAGCAGACTAGGACTAGCGGGTCTTAATGAGCAGTTCTTC
CASRLGLAGLNEQFF
>TRBD2|TRBJ2-7|TRBV6-5|once
TGTGCCAGCAGAGTCGTAGATAGCGGGTGGAACGAGCAGTACTTC
CASRVVDSGWNEQYF
>TRBD2|TRBJ2-3|TRBV4-1|-
TGCGCCAGCAGCCATGTTAGCGGGGGGCGCACAGATACGCAGTATTTT
CASSHVSGGRTDTQYF
>TRBD2|TRBJ2-2|TRBV11-3|-
TGTGCCAGCAGCATAGCTAGCGGGAGGTTGAGGAGGACCGGGGAGCTGTTTTTT
CASSIASGRLRRTGELFF
>TRBD1|TRBJ2-1|TRBV7-9|-
TGTGCCAGCAACACAGGGGTCGATGAGCAGTTCTTC
CASNTGVDEQFF
>-|TRBJ1-5|TRBV19|-
TGTGCCAGTAGTGCGTTGGGGGGTGGTCAGCCCCAGCATTTT
CASSALGGGQPQHF
>-|TRBJ2-6|TRBV3-1/TRBV3-2|-
TGTGCCAGCAGCCAAGCAGGCCCCGCCTCTGGGGCCAACGTCCTGACTTTC
CASSQAGPASGANVLTF
>-|TRBJ1-4|TRBV4-1|-
TGCGCCAGCAGCCAAGTAGGGCGGGCCCGGAGGGAAAAACTGTTTTTT
CASSQVGRARREKLFF
>TRBD1|TRBJ1-1|TRBV19|-
TGTGCCAGTAGTAAACAGGTCAGGGGGACTGAAGCTTTCTTT
CASSKQVRGTEAFF
>-|TRBJ2-7|TRBV28|-
TGTGCCAGCACCTCCCGGGGGCTAGCGGCCTACGAGCAGTACTTC
CASTSRGLAAYEQYF
>TRBD2|TRBJ2-5|TRBV11-2|-
TGTGCCAGCAGCACCCTTCGGGGGGGACTCCAAGAGACCCAGTACTTC
CASSTLRGGLQETQYF
>TRBD1|TRBJ2-5|TRBV7-9|-
TGTGCCAGCAGCTTAGTAGGACAGGGGTTTAAGACCCAGTACTTC
CASSLVGQGFKTQYF
>TRBD1|TRBJ2-7|TRBV6-5|-
TGTGCCAGCAGTTACAGCCAGGGGGACGAGCAGTACTTC
CASSYSQGDEQYF
>-|TRBJ1-6|TRBV6-5|-
TGTGCCAGCAGCCTCCCCAGGGGAGGGGATTCACCCCTCCACTTT
CASSLPRGGDSPLHF
>-|TRBJ2-3|TRBV11-3|few
TGTGCCAGCAGCTTTGCGGCTGGCACAGATACGCAGTATTTT
CASSFAAGTDTQYF
>-|TRBJ2-1|TRBV7-2|once
TGTGCCAGCAGCCCCCCCCGTTCTAGTTTGGATCATGAGCAGTTCTTC
CASSPPRSSLDHEQFF
>-|TRBJ1-3|TRBV30|few
TGTGCCTGGTTCTTTGGACATCGCGGCGGAAACACCATATATTTT
CAWFFGHRGGNTIYF
>-|TRBJ2-7|TRBV7-8|few
TGTGCCAGCAGCTTAGAGCTAGCGCTGGCCTACGAGCAGTACTTC
CASSLELALAYEQYF
>TRBD1|TRBJ1-1|TRBV10-2|few
TGCGCCAGCAGTGGGACAGGGCTAGGAGGAGCTTTCTTT
CASSGTGLGGAFF
>TRBD2|TRBJ2-7|TRBV19|once
TGTGCCAGTAGCACCGGTCTGATGGGGACTAGCGACGAGCAGTACTTC
CASSTGLMGTSDEQYF
>TRBD2|TRBJ2-3|TRBV11-2|-
TGTGCCAGCAGCCTGGGACTAGCAAATACGCAGTATTTT
CASSLGLANTQYF
>TRBD1|TRBJ1-4|TRBV2|-
TGTGCCAGCAGGAGAACAGGGGTGGCTAATGAAAAACTGTTTTTT
CASRRTGVANEKLFF
>-|TRBJ1-1|TRBV29-1|-
TGCAGCGTTGGCAGGGTCGGCACTGAAGCTTTCTTT
CSVGRVGTEAFF
>TRBD2|TRBJ2-7|TRBV6-6|-
TGTGCCAGCAGTCAGAGGCCTCTGGGAGGGGCTATAGACGAGCAGTACTTC
CASSQRPLGGAIDEQYF
>TRBD1|TRBJ1-5|TRBV30|-
TGTGCCTGGAGTGTAAACAGGGGAAAGGAAAACAATCAGCCCCAGCATTTT
CAWSVNRGKENNQPQHF
>-|TRBJ2-2|TRBV7-9|-
TGTGCCAGCAGCTCATTTACTAGCAGCAACACCGGGGAGCTGTTTTTT
CASSSFTSSNTGELFF
>-|TRBJ2-2|TRBV2|-
TGTGCCAGCGCCGAAGAACTAGCCGGGGAGCTGTTTTTT
CASAEELAGELFF
>-|TRBJ1-1|TRBV28|-
TGTGCCAGCAGTTTATTCAGGGCTGAAGCTTTCTTT
CASSLFRAEAFF
>TRBD1|TRBJ1-5|TRBV24-1|-
TGTGCCACCAGTGACCCGACAGGGGGCCCGAATCAGCCCCAGCATTTT
CATSDPTGGPNQPQHF
>TRBD1|TRBJ2-1|TRBV6-4|once
TGTGCCAGCAGATCGACAGGGCATGAGCAGTTCTTC
CASRSTGHEQFF
>-|TRBJ1-1|TRBV7-5|-
TGTGTCAGAAGCTTAGTTCCAGGGAAGAACACTGAAGCTTTCTTT
CVRSLVPGKNTEAFF
>-|TRBJ1-2|TRBV19|-
TGTGCCAGTAGTGCAGAAAGGAGACAGACTTACTATGGCTACACCTTC
CASSAERRQTYYGYTF
>TRBD1|TRBJ2-1|TRBV5-1|-
TGCGCCAGCAGCCCGAAAGCAGGGGGTAGCAATGAGCAGTTCTTC
CASSPKAGGSNEQFF
>-|TRBJ2-7|TRBV4-1|few
TGCGCCAGCAGCCAAGGGTCCAGTAGGGGGACTATCCTTCGCGAGCAGTACTTC
CASSQGSSRGTILREQYF
>-|TRBJ1-5|TRBV12-3/TRBV12-4|-
TGTGCCAGCAGCCCTAATAATCAGCCCCAGCATTTT
CASSPNNQPQHF
>TRBD1|TRBJ2-3|TRBV7-8|-
TGTGCCAGCAGCCCCGGACAGGTCACAGATACGCAGTATTTT
CASSPGQVTDTQYF
>-|TRBJ2-1|TRBV10-1|-
TGCGCCAGCAGTGAGCTCGGCAGGGCCAAGCAGTTCTTC
CASSELGRAKQFF
>TRBD1|TRBJ1-2|TRBV27|-
TGTGCCAGCAGTTCGGAGACAGGGGACTATGGCTACACCTTC
CASSSETGDYGYTF
>TRBD1|TRBJ1-1|TRBV5-1|once
TGCGCCAGCAGGGGGATCGGACAGGTTAAAAACACTGAAGCTTTCTTT
CASRGIGQVKNTEAFF
>TRBD2|TRBJ2-1|TRBV2|once
TGTGCCAGCAGTGAAAGGGGTCTGGGACTAGCGGGGGGGCGGCCCAATAATGAGCAGTTCTTC
CASSERGLGLAGGRPNNEQFF
>-|TRBJ1-1|TRBV11-3|-
TGTGCCAGCAGCTTAGAGGCAGGGACTGAAGCTTTCTTT
CASSLEAGTEAFF
>TRBD2|TRBJ2-3|TRBV20-1|-
TGCAGTGCTAGTGGCGGGGGGGTTAACACAGATACGCAGTATTTT
CSASGGGVNTDTQYF
>-|TRBJ2-7|TRBV21-1|-
TGTGCCAGCAGCAGTACCAGGGTTCACTACGAGCAGTACTTC
CASSSTRVHYEQYF
>-|TRBJ2-7|TRBV6-5|-
TGTGCCAGCAGAGCAACCTTAGCGACCGAGCAGTACTTC
CASRATLATEQYF